Shown below are 27 T cell receptor beta chains from a single sample sequenced in a study of blood T cell repertoires in COVID-19. TCRdb's copy holds only in-frame clones and misses some; the assay was immunoSEQ multiplex PCR. The sample carries 200,000 to 250,000 clones, 80% to 90% recorded once. The sequencing sample was made of peripheral blood. These receptors were taken from a middle-aged man with active or convalescent COVID-19.

V is TRBV19 and J is TRBJ1-5; maybe TRBD1 (5 bases). Trimming removed 4 bases at V and 5 bases at J, with 9 bases between. Germline V lookup: CDR1 LNHDA, CDR2 SQIVND (reference sequence). The CDR3 has 13 amino acids. The CDR3 DNA reads TGTGCCAGTAGTACCAGGGTTTATCAGCCCCAGCATTTT. This sequence encodes CASSTRVYQPQHF. The full variable domain, with the rest looked up from reference TRBV19 and TRBJ1-5, is DGGITQSPKYLFRKEGQNVTLSCEQNLNHDAMYWYRQDPGQGLRLIYYSQIVNDFQKGDIAEGYSVSREKKESFPLTVTSAQKNPTAFYLCASSTRVYQPQHFGDGTRLSIL.

The V call is TRBV5-1, the J call TRBJ2-7; TRBD2 matches at 10 bases. Germline V gene data show CDR1 as SGHRS and CDR2 as YFSETQ. The CDR3 runs to 14 residues. V was pared by 4 bases and J by 5 bases, with 6 bases of the junction left unmatched. The CDR3 spells CASSQGLAVDEQYF. CDR3 bases: TGCGCCAGCAGCCAAGGACTAGCGGTCGACGAGCAGTACTTC.

The chain carries TRBV18 and TRBJ2-1, with D perhaps matching TRBD2 (5 bases). V gave up 5 bases and J gave up 2 bases, with 16 bases separating them. This CDR3 spans 16 amino acids. Germline CDR1 is KGHSH and CDR2 is LQKENI. The CDR3 DNA reads TGTGCCAGCTCAACTACTAGGAGTGTGGCCTACAATGAGCAGTTCTTC. Protein: CASSTTRSVAYNEQFF.

In DNA form, the CDR3 reads TGTGCCAGCAGCTTGGGCAGGGCTGGAAACACCATATATTTT. This gives the protein CASSLGRAGNTIYF. The gene calls are TRBV5-8 and TRBJ1-3; perhaps TRBD1 as D (5 bases). This CDR3 has 14 residues. Trimming cost V 0 bases and J 2 bases, with 6 bases left between them. The germline gives CDR1 SGHTS, CDR2 YDEGEE.

The table lists this clone with a few counts. The gene calls are TRBV18 and TRBJ2-1; unclear D gene. The CDR3 spans 13 residues. The germline V gene has CDR1 KGHSH and CDR2 LQKENI. Trimming removed 2 bases from V and 9 bases from J, with 11 bases in between. CDR3 DNA: TGTGCCAGCTCACCAAAGCGATTCGGTGAGCAGTTCTTC. It encodes CASSPKRFGEQFF.

The chain carries TRBV6-5 and TRBJ2-1; TRBD2 aligns across 9 bases. Germline CDR1 reads MNHEY; CDR2 reads SVGAGI. The V gene end was trimmed by 6 bases and the J gene end by 2 bases; junction bases not matched to a gene: 5. CDR3 length: 15 residues. The CDR3 region has the DNA TGTGCCAGCAGGATTAGCGGGGGCCCCTACAATGAGCAGTTCTTC. Amino acids: CASRISGGPYNEQFF.

V is TRBV29-1 and J is TRBJ2-7, with 13 bases matching TRBD2. The V gene end was trimmed by 7 bases and the J gene end by 6 bases; junction bases not matched to a gene: 6. The CDR3 spans 13 residues. Germline V lookup: CDR1 SQVTM, CDR2 ANQGSEA. Here the CDR3 DNA reads TGCAGCGCCGGGACTAGCGGGATCTCCGAGCAGTACTTC. Translating gives CSAGTSGISEQYF.

This sequence joins TRBV30 and TRBJ1-1; D is unresolved. The CDR3 runs to 13 residues. CDR1 and CDR2 from the germline V gene are GTSNPN and SVGIG (reference sequence). Trimming removed 0 bases from V and 3 bases from J, with 8 bases in between. CDR3 residues: CAWSVAPYTEAFF. Here the CDR3 DNA reads TGTGCCTGGAGTGTAGCACCCTACACTGAAGCTTTCTTT. Supplemented by reference TRBV30 and TRBJ1-1, the full variable domain reads SQTIHQWPATLVQPVGSPLSLECTVEGTSNPNLYWYRQAAGRGLQLLFYSVGIGQISSEVPQNLSASRPQDRQFILSSKKLLLSDSGFYLCAWSVAPYTEAFFGQGTRLTVV.

This clone has more than one count but fewer than ten. V gene TRBV14 combines with J gene TRBJ1-2; D is uncertain. This CDR3 is built from 15 residues. Germline V lookup: CDR1 SGHDN, CDR2 FVKESK. Between the trimmed V and J ends, which lost 2 bases and 4 bases, there was a span of 14 bases. The CDR3, as DNA: TGTGCCAGCAGCCAATACAGAGGAGGAAGCTATGGCTACACCTTC. Translating gives CASSQYRGGSYGYTF.

The table lists this clone with many counts. J is TRBJ1-1 and V is TRBV6-5, with D uncertain. With 5 bases removed from V and 1 base from J, the gap between germline ends came to 8 bases. The CDR3 is 13 amino acids. From germline, CDR1 is MNHEY and CDR2 SVGAGI. The CDR3 DNA reads TGTGCCAGCAGTACGCGGCGGAACACTGAAGCTTTCTTT. Translation: CASSTRRNTEAFF.

This chain links TRBV7-2 with TRBJ1-2; 10 nucleotides line up with TRBD1. Germline-derived CDR1 and CDR2 are SGHTA and FQGNSA. V shed 0 bases and J 3 bases; nucleotides not matched to a gene: 1. The CDR3 runs 15 residues. CDR3 nucleotides: TGTGCCAGCAGCTTAGCGGGGACAGGGGACTATGGCTACACCTTC. This codes for CASSLAGTGDYGYTF.

The J gene is TRBJ2-3, the V gene TRBV12-3 or TRBV12-4; 8 bases match TRBD2. V lost 2 bases to trimming and J lost 11 bases; unmatched junction nucleotides: 6. The CDR3 is 13 amino acids. The CDR3 DNA sequence: TGTGCCAGCAGTTTACACGTTAGCGGGGTGCAGTATTTT. Its translation is CASSLHVSGVQYF.

The rearrangement links TRBV9 to TRBJ2-2; D is unclear. Germline V lookup: CDR1 SGDLS, CDR2 YYNGEE. The CDR3 is 15 amino acids. V lost 1 base and J lost 4, with 11 bases in between. In DNA form, the CDR3 reads TGTGCCAGCAGCGTATTTGGCGAGGTCACCGGGGAGCTGTTTTTT. It translates to CASSVFGEVTGELFF.

The genes are TRBV27 and TRBJ2-1; D might be TRBD1 (6 bases). V was clipped by 5 bases and J by 7 bases, with 9 bases between them. CDR1 is MNHEY, CDR2 SMNVEV, per germline (reference sequence). This CDR3 region has 12 residues. The CDR3 bases are TGTGCCAGCAGTGCGAGGGGGAATGAGCAGTTCTTC. Translating it yields CASSARGNEQFF.

This chain's CDR3 is CASSQDNGGIYGYTF. DNA of the CDR3: TGCGCCAGCAGCCAAGATAACGGAGGGATTTATGGCTACACCTTC. This sequence joins TRBV4-1 and TRBJ1-2; D unresolved. Trimming cost V 0 bases and J 5 bases, with 13 bases left between them. The CDR3 length is 15 residues. Germline lookup yields CDR1 MGHRA and CDR2 YSYEKL.

The rearrangement uses TRBV4-3 and TRBJ2-7; D is perhaps TRBD2 (7 bases). CDR3 length: 17 residues. Germline V CDR1 and CDR2: LGHNA, YSLEER. With 0 bases removed from V and 4 bases from J, the gap between germline ends came to 19 bases. The CDR3 DNA reads as TGCGCCAGCAGCCAAGAGCCCAATACGGGGGGCAAGTACGAGCAGTACTTC. Its translation is CASSQEPNTGGKYEQYF.

The chain has TRBV3-1 (or the pseudogene TRBV3-2) and TRBJ2-1; 10 bases are a match to TRBD2. The CDR3 runs 16 residues. J gave up 7 bases and V 2 bases, and 8 bases lay outside the gene matches. Germline V gene lookup returns CDR1 LGHDT and CDR2 YNNKEL (reference sequence). The CDR3 DNA sequence: TGTGCCAGCAGCCAAAGGACAGCGGGGGGGCTTAATGAGCAGTTCTTC. It translates to CASSQRTAGGLNEQFF.

The chain has TRBV28 and TRBJ2-5; possible D gene TRBD1, 9 bases. The CDR3 is 15 residues long. V lost 4 bases, J lost 2 bases, and 14 bases lay in between. CDR1 is MDHEN, CDR2 SYDVKM, per germline. The CDR3 DNA reads TGTGCCAGCAGTTCGGGAGGGACAGGGCAAGAGACCCAGTACTTC. This translates into CASSSGGTGQETQYF.

DNA for the CDR3: TGCAGTGCTAGTACACATTCCCGACAGGGGGGCTATGGCTACACCTTC. Protein: CSASTHSRQGGYGYTF. The chain recombines TRBV20-1 with TRBJ1-2, with TRBD1 matching over 9 bases. V shed 3 bases and J 4 bases; nucleotides not matched to a gene: 12. CDR3 length: 16 residues. Germline V lookup: CDR1 DFQATT, CDR2 SNEGSKA (reference sequence).

The chain recombines TRBV19 with TRBJ1-5, with TRBD1 as a possible D gene (5 bases). Germline V CDR1 and CDR2: LNHDA, SQIVND (reference sequence). V dropped 7 bases and J dropped 4 bases, with 17 bases sitting between them. The CDR3 loop spans 15 amino acids. CDR3 nucleotides: TGTGCCAGTAAGGACACAGCCGTTGGTAATCAGCCCCAGCATTTT. As protein: CASKDTAVGNQPQHF.

The rearrangement links TRBV10-1 to TRBJ1-2; 7 bases are a match to TRBD1. J lost 4 bases, V lost 8 bases, and 7 bases had no gene match. CDR1 WNHNN and CDR2 SYGVQD come from the germline V gene (reference sequence). The CDR3 is made up of 13 amino acids. The CDR3 region is CASSGQVGYGYTF. The CDR3, as DNA: TGCGCCAGCTCCGGACAGGTGGGCTATGGCTACACCTTC.

The rearrangement links TRBV7-9 to TRBJ1-1; 8 bases align to TRBD1. The CDR3 is made up of 14 amino acids. The germline V gene encodes CDR1 SEHNR and CDR2 FQNEAQ (reference sequence). The V gene end was trimmed by 3 bases and the J gene end by 5 bases; junction bases not matched to a gene: 5. The CDR3 DNA follows: TGTGCCAGCAGCTTCGGACAGGGTGGGACTGAAGCTTTCTTT. Translation: CASSFGQGGTEAFF.

The chain joins TRBV28 to TRBJ1-1, with TRBD1 matching over 8 bases. Germline assignment: CDR1 MDHEN and CDR2 SYDVKM. Trimming at V came to 5 bases and at J to 4 bases, leaving 6 bases not matched to a gene. This CDR3 contains 14 residues. CDR3 amino acids: CASSTPGGITEAFF. The CDR3 DNA reads TGTGCCAGCAGTACTCCAGGGGGCATCACTGAAGCTTTCTTT.

The DNA for the CDR3 is TGTGCCAGCAGCTTAAACGTAGCGGGAGCAGATACGCAGTATTTT. Protein sequence: CASSLNVAGADTQYF. The rearrangement joins TRBV11-2 to TRBJ2-3; 9 nucleotides match TRBD2. The CDR3 length is 15 residues. V was pared by 2 bases and J by 4 bases, with 4 bases of the junction left unmatched. The germline V gene encodes CDR1 SGHAT and CDR2 FQNNGV.

The chain joins TRBV5-1 to TRBJ1-2; TRBD1 aligns across 8 bases. With 0 bases clipped from V and 10 bases from J, the junction kept 8 bases outside the gene matches. The germline gives CDR1 SGHRS, CDR2 YFSETQ. The CDR3 is 14 amino acids. DNA of the CDR3: TGCGCCAGCAGCTTGGCCCAGGGGGCGAGAGACTACACCTTC. Translating it yields CASSLAQGARDYTF.

This chain connects TRBV30 to TRBJ1-3; a weak D match, TRBD1 (6 bases). The CDR3 is 15 amino acids. Trimming removed 4 bases from V and 2 bases from J, with 15 bases in between. Germline CDR1 is GTSNPN and CDR2 is SVGIG (reference sequence). In DNA, the CDR3 is TGTGCCTGGACCCTACCTGGGGGCACTGGAAACACCATATATTTT. Residues: CAWTLPGGTGNTIYF.

The V call is TRBV5-1, the J call TRBJ2-5; TRBD1 matches at 9 bases. Germline lookup yields CDR1 SGHRS and CDR2 YFSETQ. CDR3 length equals 16 residues. The J segment lost 4 bases and the V segment lost 4 bases, leaving 11 bases of the junction unmatched. The CDR3 DNA follows: TGCGCCAGCAGCGGAGGACAACAGGGGGCCGGAGAGACCCAGTACTTC. This encodes CASSGGQQGAGETQYF. Based on the CDR3 plus reference TRBV5-1 and TRBJ2-5, the full variable domain is KAGVTQTPRYLIKTRGQQVTLSCSPISGHRSVSWYQQTPGQGLQFLFEYFSETQRNKGNFPGRFSGRQFSNSRSEMNVSTLELGDSALYLCASSGGQQGAGETQYFGPGTRLLVL.